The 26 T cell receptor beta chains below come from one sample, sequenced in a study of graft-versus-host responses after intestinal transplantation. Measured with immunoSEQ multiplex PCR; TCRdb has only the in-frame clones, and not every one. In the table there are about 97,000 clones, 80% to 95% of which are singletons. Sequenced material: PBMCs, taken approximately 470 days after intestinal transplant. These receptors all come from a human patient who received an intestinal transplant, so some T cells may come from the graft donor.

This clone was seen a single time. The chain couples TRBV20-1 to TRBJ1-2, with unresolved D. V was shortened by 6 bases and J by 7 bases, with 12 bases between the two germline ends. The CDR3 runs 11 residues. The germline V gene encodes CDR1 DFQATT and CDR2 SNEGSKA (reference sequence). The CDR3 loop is CSAAPTAGYTF. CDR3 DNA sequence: TGCAGTGCCGCCCCAACTGCTGGCTACACCTTC.

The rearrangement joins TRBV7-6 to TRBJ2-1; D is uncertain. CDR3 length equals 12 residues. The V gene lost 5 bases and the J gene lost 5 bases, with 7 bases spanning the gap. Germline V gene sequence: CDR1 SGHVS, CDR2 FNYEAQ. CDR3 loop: CASSPPDNEQFF. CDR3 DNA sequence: TGTGCCAGCAGCCCACCGGACAATGAGCAGTTCTTC.

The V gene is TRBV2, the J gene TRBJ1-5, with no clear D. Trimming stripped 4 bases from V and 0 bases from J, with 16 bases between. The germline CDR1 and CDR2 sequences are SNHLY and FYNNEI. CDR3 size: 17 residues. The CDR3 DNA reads TGTGCCAGCAGTGGGCATTTGGCCAGCCTTAGCAATCAGCCCCAGCATTTT. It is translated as CASSGHLASLSNQPQHF. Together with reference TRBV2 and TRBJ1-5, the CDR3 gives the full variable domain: EPEVTQTPSHQVTQMGQEVILRCVPISNHLYFYWYRQILGQKVEFLVSFYNNEISEKSEIFDDQFSVERPDGSNFTLKIRSTKLEDSAMYFCASSGHLASLSNQPQHFGDGTRLSIL.

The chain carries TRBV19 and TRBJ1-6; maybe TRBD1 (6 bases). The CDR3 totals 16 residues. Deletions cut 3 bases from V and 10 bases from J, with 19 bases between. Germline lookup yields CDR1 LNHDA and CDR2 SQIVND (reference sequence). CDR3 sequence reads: CASSIVGATSHSPLHF. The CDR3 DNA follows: TGTGCCAGTAGTATTGTGGGGGCCACGAGCCACTCACCCCTCCACTTT.

The CDR3 DNA reads as TGTGCCAGCAGCTTGGGGACGGGGGCTGAAGCTTTCTTT. Amino acids: CASSLGTGAEAFF. This sequence joins TRBV5-6 and TRBJ1-1; the D gene is possibly TRBD1 (5 bases). The ends were cut back, 0 bases at V and 6 bases at J, with 9 bases in the middle. From germline, CDR1 is SGHDT and CDR2 YYEEEE. This CDR3 is built from 13 residues.

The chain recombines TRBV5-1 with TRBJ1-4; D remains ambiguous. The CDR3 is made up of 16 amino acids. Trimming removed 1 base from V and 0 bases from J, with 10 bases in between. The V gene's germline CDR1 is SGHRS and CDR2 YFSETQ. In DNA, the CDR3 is TGCGCCAGCAGCTTGTGGGAACCTGCAACTAATGAAAAACTGTTTTTT. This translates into CASSLWEPATNEKLFF.

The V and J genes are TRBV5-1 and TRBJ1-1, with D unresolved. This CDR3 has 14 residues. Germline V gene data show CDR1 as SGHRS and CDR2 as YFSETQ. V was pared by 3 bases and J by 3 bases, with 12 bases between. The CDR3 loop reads CASSYRRGDTEAFF. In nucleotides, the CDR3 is TGCGCCAGCAGCTACCGCCGTGGCGACACTGAAGCTTTCTTT.

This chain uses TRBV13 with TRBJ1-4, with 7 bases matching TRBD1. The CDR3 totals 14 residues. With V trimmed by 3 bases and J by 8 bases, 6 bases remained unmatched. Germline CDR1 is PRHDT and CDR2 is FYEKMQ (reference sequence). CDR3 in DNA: TGTGCCAGCAGCTTCCAGGGGGATCGAGAAAAACTGTTTTTT. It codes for CASSFQGDREKLFF.

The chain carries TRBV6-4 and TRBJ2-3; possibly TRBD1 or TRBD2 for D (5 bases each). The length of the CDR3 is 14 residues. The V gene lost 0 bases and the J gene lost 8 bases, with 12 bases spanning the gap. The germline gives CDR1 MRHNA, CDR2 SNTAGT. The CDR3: CASSDSSGGGTQYF. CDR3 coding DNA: TGTGCCAGCAGTGACTCGTCTGGGGGTGGTACGCAGTATTTT.

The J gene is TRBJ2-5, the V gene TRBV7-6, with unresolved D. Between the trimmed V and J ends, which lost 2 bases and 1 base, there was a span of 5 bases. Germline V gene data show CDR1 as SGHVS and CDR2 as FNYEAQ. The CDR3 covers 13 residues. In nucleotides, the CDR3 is TGTGCCAGCAGCTTATTCCTCCAAGAGACCCAGTACTTC. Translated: CASSLFLQETQYF.

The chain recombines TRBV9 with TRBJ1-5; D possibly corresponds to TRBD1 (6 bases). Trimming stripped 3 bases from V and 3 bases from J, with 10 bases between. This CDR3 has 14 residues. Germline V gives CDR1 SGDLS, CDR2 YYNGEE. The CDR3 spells CASSETGLNQPQHF. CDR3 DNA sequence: TGTGCCAGCAGCGAAACAGGGCTCAATCAGCCCCAGCATTTT.

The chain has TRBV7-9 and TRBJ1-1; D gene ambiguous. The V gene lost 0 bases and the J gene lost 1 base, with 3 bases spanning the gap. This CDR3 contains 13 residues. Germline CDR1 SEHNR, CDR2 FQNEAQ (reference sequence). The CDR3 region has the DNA TGTGCCAGCAGCTTAGCCCGGAACACTGAAGCTTTCTTT. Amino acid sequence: CASSLARNTEAFF.

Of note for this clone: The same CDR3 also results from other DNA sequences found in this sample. DNA for the CDR3: TGCAGTGCTAGGGGAAACACCATATATTTT. Translating gives CSARGNTIYF. The rearrangement links TRBV20-1 to TRBJ1-3; unclear D gene. The CDR3 consists of 10 residues. The germline gives CDR1 DFQATT, CDR2 SNEGSKA (reference sequence). Trimming shortened V by 3 bases and J by 4 bases, and 1 base separated the two germline ends.

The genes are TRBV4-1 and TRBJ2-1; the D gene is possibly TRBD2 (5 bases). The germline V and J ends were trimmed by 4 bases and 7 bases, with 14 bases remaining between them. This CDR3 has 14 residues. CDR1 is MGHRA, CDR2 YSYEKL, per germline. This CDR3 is CASSRGPPGNEQFF. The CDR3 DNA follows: TGCGCCAGCAGCCGCGGCCCCCCGGGGAATGAGCAGTTCTTC.

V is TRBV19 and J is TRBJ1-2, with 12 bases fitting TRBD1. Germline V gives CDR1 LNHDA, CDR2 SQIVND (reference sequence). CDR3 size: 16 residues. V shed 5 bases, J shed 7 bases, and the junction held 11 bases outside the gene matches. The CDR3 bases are TGTGCCAGTAGTCCTCTCCCGGGACAGGGGGCCGGTGGCTACACCTTC. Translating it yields CASSPLPGQGAGGYTF.

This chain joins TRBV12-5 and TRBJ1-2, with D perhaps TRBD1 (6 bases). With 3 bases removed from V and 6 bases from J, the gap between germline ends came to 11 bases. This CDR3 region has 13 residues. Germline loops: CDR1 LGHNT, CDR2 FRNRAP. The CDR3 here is CASGLLQGNGYTF. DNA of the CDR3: TGTGCTAGTGGTTTACTACAGGGAAATGGCTACACCTTC.

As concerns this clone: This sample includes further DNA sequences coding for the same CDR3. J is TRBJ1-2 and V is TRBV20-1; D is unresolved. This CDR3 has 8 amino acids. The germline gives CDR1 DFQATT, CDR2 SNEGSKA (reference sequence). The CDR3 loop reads CRPYGYTF. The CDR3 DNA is TGCAGACCCTATGGCTACACCTTC.

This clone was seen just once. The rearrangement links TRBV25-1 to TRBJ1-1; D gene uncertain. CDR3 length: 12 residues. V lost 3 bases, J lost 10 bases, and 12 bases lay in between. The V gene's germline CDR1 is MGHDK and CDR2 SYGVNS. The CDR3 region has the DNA TGTGCCAGCAGTGACCAACGCCGCGGAGCTTTCTTT. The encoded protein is CASSDQRRGAFF.

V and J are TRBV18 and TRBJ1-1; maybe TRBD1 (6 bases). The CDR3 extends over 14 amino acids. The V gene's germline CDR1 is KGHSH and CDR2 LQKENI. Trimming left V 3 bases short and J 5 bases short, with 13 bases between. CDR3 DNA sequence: TGTGCCAGCTCACCCGCCAGCCAGGGGACTGAAGCTTTCTTT. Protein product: CASSPASQGTEAFF.

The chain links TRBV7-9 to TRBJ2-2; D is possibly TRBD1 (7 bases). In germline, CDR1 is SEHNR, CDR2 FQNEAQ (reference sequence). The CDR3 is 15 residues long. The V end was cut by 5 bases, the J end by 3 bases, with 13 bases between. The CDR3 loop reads CASSGGTEYTGELFF. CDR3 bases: TGTGCCAGCAGCGGAGGGACAGAGTACACCGGGGAGCTGTTTTTT. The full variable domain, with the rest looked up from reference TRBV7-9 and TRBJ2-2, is DTGVSQNPRHKITKRGQNVTFRCDPISEHNRLYWYRQTLGQGPEFLTYFQNEAQLEKSRLLSDRFSAERPKGSFSTLEIQRTEQGDSAMYLCASSGGTEYTGELFFGEGSRLTVL.

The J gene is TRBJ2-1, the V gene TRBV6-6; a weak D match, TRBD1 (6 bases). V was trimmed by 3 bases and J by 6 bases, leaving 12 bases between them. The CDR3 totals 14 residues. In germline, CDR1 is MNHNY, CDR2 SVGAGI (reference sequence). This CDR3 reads CASSYSGGRNEQFF. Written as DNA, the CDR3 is TGTGCCAGCAGTTATAGTGGGGGCCGCAATGAGCAGTTCTTC.

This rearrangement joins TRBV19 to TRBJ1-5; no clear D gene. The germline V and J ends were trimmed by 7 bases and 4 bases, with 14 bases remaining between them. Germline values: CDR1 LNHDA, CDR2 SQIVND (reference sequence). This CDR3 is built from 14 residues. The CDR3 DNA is TGTGCCAGTACCCATGCGGCAGCTAATCAGCCCCAGCATTTT. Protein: CASTHAAANQPQHF.

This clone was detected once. CDR3 loop: CASSPNTGGDYGYTF. DNA for the CDR3: TGTGCCAGCTCACCGAACACAGGGGGCGACTATGGCTACACCTTC. The rearrangement uses TRBV18 and TRBJ1-2; 9 bases are shared with TRBD1. This CDR3 comprises 15 residues. J gave up 3 bases and V 3 bases, and 5 bases lay outside the gene matches. CDR1 KGHSH and CDR2 LQKENI come from the germline V gene.

The CDR3 DNA is TGTGCCAGCACCCATGTTGGCACTGAAGCTTTCTTT. Protein: CASTHVGTEAFF. The V and J genes are TRBV7-9 and TRBJ1-1; D unresolved. This CDR3 spans 12 amino acids. From germline, CDR1 is SEHNR and CDR2 FQNEAQ (reference sequence). V lost 7 bases and J lost 4, with 10 bases in between. The full variable domain, in which reference TRBV7-9 and TRBJ1-1 provide the parts outside the CDR3, is DTGVSQNPRHKITKRGQNVTFRCDPISEHNRLYWYRQTLGQGPEFLTYFQNEAQLEKSRLLSDRFSAERPKGSFSTLEIQRTEQGDSAMYLCASTHVGTEAFFGQGTRLTVV.

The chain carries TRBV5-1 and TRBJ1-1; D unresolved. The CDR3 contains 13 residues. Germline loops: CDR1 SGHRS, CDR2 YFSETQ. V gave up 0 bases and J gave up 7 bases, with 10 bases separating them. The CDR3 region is CASSLAVQDEAFF. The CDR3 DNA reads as TGCGCCAGCAGCTTGGCCGTTCAGGATGAAGCTTTCTTT.

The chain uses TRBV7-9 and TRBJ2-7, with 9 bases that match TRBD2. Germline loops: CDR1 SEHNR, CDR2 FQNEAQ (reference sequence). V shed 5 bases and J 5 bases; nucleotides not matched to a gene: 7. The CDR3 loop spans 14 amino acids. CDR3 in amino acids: CASSPTSGNHEQYF. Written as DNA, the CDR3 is TGTGCCAGCAGCCCGACTAGCGGTAACCACGAGCAGTACTTC. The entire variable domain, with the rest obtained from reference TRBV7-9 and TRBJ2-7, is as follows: DTGVSQNPRHKITKRGQNVTFRCDPISEHNRLYWYRQTLGQGPEFLTYFQNEAQLEKSRLLSDRFSAERPKGSFSTLEIQRTEQGDSAMYLCASSPTSGNHEQYFGPGTRLTVT.